A selection of T cell receptor beta chains follows, all from one sample in a study of blood T cell repertoires in COVID-19. Assay: immunoSEQ multiplex PCR; the TCRdb copy retains only in-frame clones and omits some. The sample holds about 160,000 clones; 85% are singletons and the top ten take 2.5% to 4%. The sequencing sample was made of peripheral blood. These receptors came from a human donor with acute or convalescent COVID-19. The donor label of this sample is uncertain. The CDR3 runs from the conserved cysteine through the conserved F or W.

cdr3_aa: CASKAGMGTEAFF
j_call: TRBJ1-1
v_call: TRBV5-1

cdr3_aa: CASYRDREYTEAFF
j_call: TRBJ1-1
v_call: TRBV2

cdr3_aa: CASSLVAGGSYGYTF
j_call: TRBJ1-2
v_call: TRBV11-2

cdr3_aa: CASSAANYGYTF
j_call: TRBJ1-2
v_call: TRBV27

cdr3_aa: CASSLRQGIANTEAFF
j_call: TRBJ1-1
v_call: TRBV28

cdr3_aa: CASERQGNTEAFF
j_call: TRBJ1-1
v_call: TRBV12-3/TRBV12-4

cdr3_aa: CASSLQGIVEKLFF
j_call: TRBJ1-4
v_call: TRBV2

cdr3_aa: CAAFTGGRKETQYF
j_call: TRBJ2-5
v_call: TRBV6-6

cdr3_aa: CASRNQGARYGYTF
j_call: TRBJ1-2
v_call: TRBV2

cdr3_aa: CASSPGQVNQPQHF
j_call: TRBJ1-5
v_call: TRBV18

cdr3_aa: CASRFQQAGAWGEQYF
j_call: TRBJ2-7
v_call: TRBV2

cdr3_aa: CASSPGQGLYSNQPQHF
j_call: TRBJ1-5
v_call: TRBV18

cdr3_aa: CASSEVRGPLNEQFF
j_call: TRBJ2-1
v_call: TRBV2

cdr3_aa: CATTGGAENEQFF
j_call: TRBJ2-1
v_call: TRBV5-1

cdr3_aa: CASSLRTGATGELFF
j_call: TRBJ2-2
v_call: TRBV7-2

cdr3_aa: CASRPLAGDSGEQFF
j_call: TRBJ2-1
v_call: TRBV2

cdr3_aa: CASSKDRGNEKLFF
j_call: TRBJ1-4
v_call: TRBV7-2

cdr3_aa: CASSERQGPNQPQHF
j_call: TRBJ1-5
v_call: TRBV4-3

cdr3_aa: CASTSTGQDRNQPQHF
j_call: TRBJ1-5
v_call: TRBV10-1

cdr3_aa: CASSLVSSGGTEAFF
j_call: TRBJ1-1
v_call: TRBV7-2

cdr3_aa: CASSFGLAGDEQFF
j_call: TRBJ2-1
v_call: TRBV5-6

cdr3_aa: CASSSQGATGELFF
j_call: TRBJ2-2
v_call: TRBV19

cdr3_aa: CASSDEGSSEAFF
j_call: TRBJ1-1
v_call: TRBV2

cdr3_aa: CASSFTSLNNSPLHF
j_call: TRBJ1-6
v_call: TRBV6-4

cdr3_aa: CASSLSPGVTDTQYF
j_call: TRBJ2-3
v_call: TRBV7-3

cdr3_aa: CASSKYSGGAYNEQFF
j_call: TRBJ2-1
v_call: TRBV19

cdr3_aa: CASSSQTGYNSPLHF
j_call: TRBJ1-6
v_call: TRBV5-4

cdr3_aa: CASSSRRAGVTPGELFF
j_call: TRBJ2-2
v_call: TRBV3-1/TRBV3-2

cdr3_aa: CASSDPIGTGGDLYGYTF
j_call: TRBJ1-2
v_call: TRBV6-1

cdr3_aa: CASKGQEHTAGAQPQHF
j_call: TRBJ1-5
v_call: TRBV2

cdr3_aa: CASSRQDYSNQPQHF
j_call: TRBJ1-5
v_call: TRBV2

cdr3_aa: CASSLDSGVGGEAFF
j_call: TRBJ1-1
v_call: TRBV3-1/TRBV3-2

cdr3_aa: CASRSSYGYTF
j_call: TRBJ1-2
v_call: TRBV2

cdr3_aa: CASRPGVNNYGYTF
j_call: TRBJ1-2
v_call: TRBV19

cdr3_aa: CASSSPGLAGGYEQYF
j_call: TRBJ2-7
v_call: TRBV5-1

cdr3_aa: CAWKGRGDGNSPLHF
j_call: TRBJ1-6
v_call: TRBV30

cdr3_aa: CASSARLAGGSTDTQYF
j_call: TRBJ2-3
v_call: TRBV7-2

cdr3_aa: CAWSVPSTANYGYTF
j_call: TRBJ1-2
v_call: TRBV30

cdr3_aa: CASSPQSGTRQSSYNSPLHF
j_call: TRBJ1-6
v_call: TRBV18

cdr3_aa: CASRTRDSGNTIYF
j_call: TRBJ1-3
v_call: TRBV7-9